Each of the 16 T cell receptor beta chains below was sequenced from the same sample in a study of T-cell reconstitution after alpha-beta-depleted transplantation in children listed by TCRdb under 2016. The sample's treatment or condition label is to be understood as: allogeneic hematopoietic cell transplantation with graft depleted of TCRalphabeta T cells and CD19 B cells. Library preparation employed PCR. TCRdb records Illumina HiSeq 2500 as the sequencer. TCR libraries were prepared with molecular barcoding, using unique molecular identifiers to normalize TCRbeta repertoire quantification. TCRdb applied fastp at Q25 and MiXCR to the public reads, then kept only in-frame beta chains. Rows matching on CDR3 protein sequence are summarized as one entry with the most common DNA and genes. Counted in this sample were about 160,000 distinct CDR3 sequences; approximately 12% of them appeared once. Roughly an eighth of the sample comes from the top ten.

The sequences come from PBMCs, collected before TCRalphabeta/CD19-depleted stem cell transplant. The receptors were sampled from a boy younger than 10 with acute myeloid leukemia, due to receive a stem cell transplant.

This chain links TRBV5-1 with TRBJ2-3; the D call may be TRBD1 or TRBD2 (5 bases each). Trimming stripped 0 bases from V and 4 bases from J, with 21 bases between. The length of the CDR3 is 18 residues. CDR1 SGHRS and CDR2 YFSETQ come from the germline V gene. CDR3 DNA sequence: TGCGCCAGCAGCTTGGGAGGGGCTAGTTTAGGTCTGGCAGATACGCAGTATTTT. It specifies CASSLGGASLGLADTQYF.

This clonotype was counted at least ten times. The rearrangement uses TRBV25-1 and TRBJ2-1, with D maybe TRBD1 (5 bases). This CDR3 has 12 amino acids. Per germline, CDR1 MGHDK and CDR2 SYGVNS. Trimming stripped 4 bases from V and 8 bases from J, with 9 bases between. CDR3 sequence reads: CASSAGRHEQFF. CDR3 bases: TGTGCCAGCAGTGCAGGGCGTCATGAGCAGTTCTTC.

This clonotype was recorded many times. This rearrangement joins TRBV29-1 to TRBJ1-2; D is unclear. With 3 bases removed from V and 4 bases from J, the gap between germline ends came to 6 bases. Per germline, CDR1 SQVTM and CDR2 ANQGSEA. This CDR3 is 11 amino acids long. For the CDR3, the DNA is TGCAGCGTTGAGGGCAGCTATGGCTACACCTTC. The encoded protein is CSVEGSYGYTF.

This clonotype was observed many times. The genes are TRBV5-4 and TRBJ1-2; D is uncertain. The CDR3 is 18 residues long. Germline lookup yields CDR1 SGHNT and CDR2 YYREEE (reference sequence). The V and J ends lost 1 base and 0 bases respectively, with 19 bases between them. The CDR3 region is CASSLSLTDPRANYGYTF. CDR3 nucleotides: TGTGCCAGCAGCTTGAGTTTGACGGATCCGAGGGCTAACTATGGCTACACCTTC.

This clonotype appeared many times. For the CDR3, the DNA is TGCGCCAGCAGCGTATTAGCGGGAGATGACGGGACCCAGTACTTC. It yields the protein CASSVLAGDDGTQYF. The rearrangement links TRBV5-1 to TRBJ2-5; TRBD2 aligns across 9 bases. Germline trimming cut 4 bases from V and 7 bases from J; bases unmatched to any gene: 11. The CDR3 runs 15 residues. Per the germline V gene, CDR1 is SGHRS and CDR2 is YFSETQ. Full variable domain (remainder filled in from reference TRBV5-1 and TRBJ2-5): KAGVTQTPRYLIKTRGQQVTLSCSPISGHRSVSWYQQTPGQGLQFLFEYFSETQRNKGNFPGRFSGRQFSNSRSEMNVSTLELGDSALYLCASSVLAGDDGTQYFGPGTRLLVL.

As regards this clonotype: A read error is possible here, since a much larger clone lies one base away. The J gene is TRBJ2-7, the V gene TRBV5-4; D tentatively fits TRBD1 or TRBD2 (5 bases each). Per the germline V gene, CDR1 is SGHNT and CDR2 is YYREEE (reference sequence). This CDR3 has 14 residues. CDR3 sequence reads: CVSSSGPGSYEQYV. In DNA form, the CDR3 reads TGTGTCAGCAGCTCGGGACCGGGCTCCTACGAGCAGTACGTC.

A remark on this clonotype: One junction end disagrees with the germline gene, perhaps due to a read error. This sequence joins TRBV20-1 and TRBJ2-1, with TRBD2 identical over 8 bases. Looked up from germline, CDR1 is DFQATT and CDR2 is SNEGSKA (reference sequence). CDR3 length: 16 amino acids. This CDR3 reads CCARGGSGSGDNEQFF. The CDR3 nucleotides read TGCTGTGCTAGAGGAGGGAGCGGGAGCGGGGACAATGAGCAGTTCTTC.

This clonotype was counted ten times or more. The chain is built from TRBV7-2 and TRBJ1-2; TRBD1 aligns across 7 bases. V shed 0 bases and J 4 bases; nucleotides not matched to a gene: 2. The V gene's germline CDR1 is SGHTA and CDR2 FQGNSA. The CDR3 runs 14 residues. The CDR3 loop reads CASSLATGAYGYTF. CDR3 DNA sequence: TGTGCCAGCAGCTTAGCCACAGGGGCCTATGGCTACACCTTC.

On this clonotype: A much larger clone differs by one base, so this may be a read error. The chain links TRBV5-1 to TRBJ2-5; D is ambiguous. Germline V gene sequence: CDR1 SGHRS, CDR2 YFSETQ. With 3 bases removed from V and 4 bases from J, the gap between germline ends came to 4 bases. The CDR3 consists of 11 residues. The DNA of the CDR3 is TGCGCCAGCAGCTGGCTAGAGACCCAGTACTTC. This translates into CASSWLETQYF.

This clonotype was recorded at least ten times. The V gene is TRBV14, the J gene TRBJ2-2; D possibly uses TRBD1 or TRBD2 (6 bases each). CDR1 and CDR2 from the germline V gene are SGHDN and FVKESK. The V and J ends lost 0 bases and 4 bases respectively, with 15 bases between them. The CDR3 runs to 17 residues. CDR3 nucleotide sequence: TGTGCCAGCAGCCAAGAAATTCGGGGGCCGGGCACCGGGGAGCTGTTTTTT. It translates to CASSQEIRGPGTGELFF.

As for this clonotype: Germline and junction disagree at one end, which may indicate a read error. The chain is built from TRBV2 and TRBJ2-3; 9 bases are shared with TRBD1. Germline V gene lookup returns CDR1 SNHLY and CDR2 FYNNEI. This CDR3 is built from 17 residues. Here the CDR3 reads CTSSTSDRDRDTDTQYF. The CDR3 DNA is TGTACCAGCAGCACCAGCGACCGGGACAGGGACACAGATACGCAGTATTTT. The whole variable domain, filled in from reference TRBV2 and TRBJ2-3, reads EPEVTQTPSHQVTQMGQEVILRCVPISNHLYFYWYRQILGQKVEFLVSFYNNEISEKSEIFDDQFSVERPDGSNFTLKIRSTKLEDSAMYFCTSSTSDRDRDTDTQYFGPGTRLTVL.

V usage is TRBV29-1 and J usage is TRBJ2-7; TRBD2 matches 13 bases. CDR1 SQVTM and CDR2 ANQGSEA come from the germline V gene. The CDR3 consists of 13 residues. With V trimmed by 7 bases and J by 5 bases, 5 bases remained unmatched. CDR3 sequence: CSARTSGRDEQYF. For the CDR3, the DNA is TGCAGCGCTCGGACTAGCGGGAGAGACGAGCAGTACTTC.

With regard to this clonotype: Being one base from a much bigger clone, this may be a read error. The CDR3 here is CASSSRLAGVKDTHYF. The CDR3 DNA reads TGTGCCAGCAGCTCGAGACTAGCGGGAGTTAAGGATACGCATTATTTT. This chain uses TRBV7-9 with TRBJ2-3; TRBD2 matches 12 bases. CDR3 size: 16 residues. Per the germline V gene, CDR1 is SEHNR and CDR2 is FQNEAQ (reference sequence). The full variable domain, in which reference TRBV7-9 and TRBJ2-3 provide the parts outside the CDR3, is DTGVSQNPRHKITKRGQNVTFRCDPISEHNRLYWYRQTLGQGPEFLTYFQNEAQLEKSRLLSDRFSAERPKGSFSTLEIQRTEQGDSAMYLCASSSRLAGVKDTHYFGPGTRLTVL.

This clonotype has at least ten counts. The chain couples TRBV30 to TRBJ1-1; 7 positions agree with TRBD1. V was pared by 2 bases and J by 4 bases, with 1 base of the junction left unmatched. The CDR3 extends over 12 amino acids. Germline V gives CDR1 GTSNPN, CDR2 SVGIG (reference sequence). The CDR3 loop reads CAWSSGGTEAFF. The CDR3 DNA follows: TGTGCCTGGAGTTCAGGGGGCACTGAAGCTTTCTTT.

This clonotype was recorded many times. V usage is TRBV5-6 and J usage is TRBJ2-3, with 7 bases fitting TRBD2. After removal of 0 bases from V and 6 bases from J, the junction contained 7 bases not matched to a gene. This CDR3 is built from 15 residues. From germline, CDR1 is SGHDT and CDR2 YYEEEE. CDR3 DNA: TGTGCCAGCAGCTTGGGAGCGGGGAGAGGGGATACGCAGTATTTT. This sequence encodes CASSLGAGRGDTQYF.

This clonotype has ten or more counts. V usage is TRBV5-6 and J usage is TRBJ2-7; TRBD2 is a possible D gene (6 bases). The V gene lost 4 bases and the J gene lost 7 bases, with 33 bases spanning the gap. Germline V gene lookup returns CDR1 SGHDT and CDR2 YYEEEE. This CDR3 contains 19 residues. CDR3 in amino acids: CASSTTRPPGLTKIREQYV. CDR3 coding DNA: TGTGCCAGCAGCACAACGAGACCCCCGGGACTCACGAAAATACGGGAGCAGTACGTC.